Following are 13 T cell receptor beta chains from one sample sequenced in a study of blood T cell repertoires in COVID-19. TCRdb's copy holds only in-frame clones and misses some; the assay was immunoSEQ multiplex PCR. The data show approximately 350,000 clones, 80% to 90% seen once. The sample taken for sequencing was peripheral blood. The receptors originated from a woman between 50 and 59 years old with COVID-19, enrolled during active disease.

V usage is TRBV5-4 and J usage is TRBJ1-2; 8 bases agree with TRBD1. Germline V lookup: CDR1 SGHNT, CDR2 YYREEE (reference sequence). V shed 0 bases and J 8 bases; nucleotides not matched to a gene: 12. The CDR3 contains 16 residues. CDR3 residues: CASSLATRTGHEGYTF. DNA of the CDR3: TGTGCCAGCAGCTTGGCCACTAGGACAGGGCATGAAGGCTACACCTTC.

This clone was seen only a few times. V usage is TRBV5-3 and J usage is TRBJ1-3; D not resolved. TRBV5-3 qualifies as an ORF whose function is uncertain. Trimming pared 3 bases from V and 1 base from J, leaving 8 bases between. The length of the CDR3 is 14 residues. This chain's CDR3 is CARSSGRSGNTIYF. CDR3 DNA: TGTGCCAGAAGCTCGGGTAGGTCTGGAAACACCATATATTTT.

The chain combines TRBV14 with TRBJ1-2, with D unresolved. V was trimmed by 3 bases and J by 3 bases, leaving 8 bases between them. Per germline, CDR1 SGHDN and CDR2 FVKESK. CDR3 length equals 13 residues. CDR3 coding DNA: TGTGCCAGCAGCCAGTTCCGGGACTATGGCTACACCTTC. Translation: CASSQFRDYGYTF.

The chain uses TRBV6-2 or TRBV6-3 and TRBJ2-2; TRBD2 matches 9 bases. This CDR3 has 17 residues. V lost 0 bases and J lost 4; bases outside the gene matches: 6. In germline, CDR1 is MNHEY, CDR2 SVGEGT. CDR3 bases: TGTGCCAGCAGTTACTCAGTTAGCGGGAGTGTCACCGGGGAGCTGTTTTTT. Protein: CASSYSVSGSVTGELFF.

The CDR3 DNA reads as TGTGCCTGGAGTTCTGCTAGCGGTAGAAGCACAGATACGCAGTATTTT. Translating it yields CAWSSASGRSTDTQYF. The gene calls are TRBV30 and TRBJ2-3, with 7 bases matching TRBD2. The CDR3 is 16 residues long. Germline loops: CDR1 GTSNPN, CDR2 SVGIG (reference sequence). Trimming at V came to 2 bases and at J to 0 bases, leaving 8 bases not matched to a gene.

The genes are TRBV7-9 and TRBJ1-2; TRBD1 agrees at 11 bases. Trimming cost V 4 bases and J 4 bases; bases outside gene matches: 8. In germline, CDR1 is SEHNR, CDR2 FQNEAQ (reference sequence). The length of the CDR3 is 16 residues. In DNA form, the CDR3 reads TGTGCCAGCAGCTCGGGGACAGGGGGGCTGTTCTATGGCTACACCTTC. Amino acid sequence: CASSSGTGGLFYGYTF.

The rearrangement joins TRBV7-9 to TRBJ2-7; D uncertain. The length of the CDR3 is 15 residues. Deletions cut 1 base from V and 1 base from J, with 11 bases between. CDR1 SEHNR and CDR2 FQNEAQ come from the germline V gene (reference sequence). In DNA form, the CDR3 reads TGTGCCAGCAGCTTAGATCTGGTTCGGTCCTACGAGCAGTACTTC. Translation: CASSLDLVRSYEQYF.

This rearrangement joins TRBV5-6 to TRBJ1-1; possible D gene TRBD1, 6 bases. V lost 0 bases to trimming and J lost 13 bases, with 22 bases between them. The V gene's germline CDR1 is SGHDT and CDR2 YYEEEE. This CDR3 region has 15 residues. In DNA form, the CDR3 reads TGTGCCAGCAGCTTGGTGCGGGGGCCCACCCAAAAGCTTTTCTTT. It is translated as CASSLVRGPTQKLFF.

V and J are TRBV13 and TRBJ2-1; 11 nucleotides line up with TRBD2. After removal of 1 base from V and 7 bases from J, the junction contained 9 bases not matched to a gene. Germline lookup yields CDR1 PRHDT and CDR2 FYEKMQ (reference sequence). This CDR3 has 17 residues. CDR3 amino acids: CASSLAGVLAGVNEQFF. The DNA for the CDR3 is TGTGCCAGCAGCTTAGCAGGCGTACTAGCGGGAGTTAATGAGCAGTTCTTC.

V gene TRBV5-1 combines with J gene TRBJ1-2, with D unresolved. Germline values: CDR1 SGHRS, CDR2 YFSETQ. CDR3 length: 14 residues. Trimming left V 0 bases short and J 1 base short, with 7 bases between. CDR3 region: CASSLEQDNYGYTF. The CDR3 DNA follows: TGCGCCAGCAGCTTGGAGCAGGATAACTATGGCTACACCTTC.

Only one count was recorded for this clone. The chain links TRBV12-3 or TRBV12-4 to TRBJ2-1; D is unclear. Trimming shortened V by 1 base and J by 9 bases, and 7 bases separated the two germline ends. The CDR3 consists of 12 residues. The CDR3 bases are TGTGCCAGCAGTTTAGACCCGAGTGAGCAGTTCTTC. It encodes CASSLDPSEQFF.

The chain carries TRBV20-1 and TRBJ1-2, with D uncertain. Germline values: CDR1 DFQATT, CDR2 SNEGSKA (reference sequence). The CDR3 is made up of 11 amino acids. Trimming left V 5 bases short and J 2 bases short, with 6 bases between. The DNA for the CDR3 is TGCAGTGCTTACTCGAACTATGGCTACACCTTC. Translated: CSAYSNYGYTF.

The chain carries TRBV15 and TRBJ2-7, with 8 bases aligning to TRBD1. The V and J ends lost 5 bases and 2 bases, in that order; junction bases with no gene match: 8. This CDR3 has 15 amino acids. Germline CDR1 and CDR2: LNHNV and YYDKDF (reference sequence). The CDR3 nucleotides read TGTGCCACCAGCGCGTTCGGACAGGGACCCTACGAGCAGTACTTC. Protein sequence: CATSAFGQGPYEQYF. The complete variable domain, with remaining parts taken from reference TRBV15 and TRBJ2-7, reads DAMVIQNPRYQVTQFGKPVTLSCSQTLNHNVMYWYQQKSSQAPKLLFHYYDKDFNNEADTPDNFQSRRPNTSFCFLDIRSPGLGDTAMYLCATSAFGQGPYEQYFGPGTRLTVT.